The 8 T cell receptor beta chains below were found in one sample sequenced in a study of cytomegalovirus exposure and HLA in healthy donors. A multiplex PCR was run with 60 Vbeta primers and 13 Jbeta primers. Some clones are missing from TCRdb's copy, which holds only in-frame ones; the method was immunoSEQ multiplex PCR. Here the sample spans around 64,000 clones, approximately 75% being singletons. Sequencing was carried out using PBMCs. The receptors come from a man younger than 40 in good health and CMV-seropositive.

V usage is TRBV28 and J usage is TRBJ2-2; D is unresolved. V was trimmed by 8 bases and J by 2 bases, leaving 9 bases between them. The CDR3 contains 13 residues. The germline V gene encodes CDR1 MDHEN and CDR2 SYDVKM. CDR3 amino acids: CASPQPNTGELFF. CDR3 in DNA: TGTGCCAGCCCACAGCCAAACACCGGGGAGCTGTTTTTT.

This clone was seen a handful of times. The V gene is TRBV6-5, the J gene TRBJ1-2; tentatively, D is TRBD1 (5 bases). The germline V gene encodes CDR1 MNHEY and CDR2 SVGAGI. Trimming took off 5 bases at V and 2 bases at J, with 15 bases between the two ends. The length of the CDR3 is 15 residues. The CDR3 DNA reads TGTGCCAGCAGTCGGGGATCAGGGAGGAACTATGGCTACACCTTC. This encodes CASSRGSGRNYGYTF.

The CDR3 protein is CASSFFVRSGANVLTF. In DNA form, the CDR3 reads TGTGCCAGCAGCTTTTTCGTGCGCTCTGGGGCCAACGTCCTGACTTTC. This chain joins TRBV5-4 and TRBJ2-6, with unresolved D. The CDR3 is made up of 16 amino acids. V lost 2 bases, J lost 0 bases, and 9 bases lay in between. Germline loops: CDR1 SGHNT, CDR2 YYREEE (reference sequence).

The CDR3 nucleotides read TGTGCCAGCAGTCGGGGGGCCAAGGGGGAAGCTTTCTTT. Translation gives CASSRGAKGEAFF. The J gene is TRBJ1-1, the V gene TRBV7-6; a possible D gene is TRBD1 (6 bases). CDR1 is SGHVS and CDR2 is FNYEAQ in the germline V gene. CDR3 length: 13 residues. V was clipped by 6 bases and J by 8 bases, with 16 bases between them.

This clone has more than one count but fewer than ten. The rearrangement joins TRBV11-1 to TRBJ1-3; D call uncertain. The CDR3 is 17 amino acids. Per germline, CDR1 SGHAT and CDR2 FQDESV (reference sequence). V was trimmed by 1 base and J by 0 bases, leaving 13 bases between them. The CDR3 coding sequence is TGTGCCAGCAGCTTAGTCGGATCCCACTACTCTGGAAACACCATATATTTT. This codes for CASSLVGSHYSGNTIYF.

The CDR3 sequence is CASREDSGNPNQPQHF. The CDR3, as DNA: TGCGCCAGCAGAGAAGACTCAGGGAACCCCAATCAGCCCCAGCATTTT. The chain uses TRBV10-2 and TRBJ1-5; D might be TRBD1 (5 bases). With 6 bases removed from V and 3 bases from J, the gap between germline ends came to 18 bases. The CDR3 is 16 residues long. The germline CDR1 and CDR2 sequences are WSHSY and SAAADI.

The V and J genes are TRBV5-8 and TRBJ2-5; 7 bases are shared with TRBD1. This CDR3 is built from 14 residues. In germline, CDR1 is SGHTS, CDR2 YDEGEE. Trimming took 3 bases from V and 1 from J; bases not matched to a gene: 3. In DNA, the CDR3 is TGTGCCAGCAGCTCCGCAGGGGGCCAAGAGACCCAGTACTTC. It translates to CASSSAGGQETQYF.

The rearrangement uses TRBV7-2 and TRBJ1-2, with TRBD1 identical over 10 bases. Germline CDR1 SGHTA, CDR2 FQGNSA. This CDR3 comprises 17 residues. Trimming at V came to 4 bases and at J to 8 bases, leaving 16 bases not matched to a gene. The CDR3 coding sequence is TGTGCCAGCAGCTCCTCGACAGGGGGCTCCCAATTTAAAGGCTACACCTTC. Its protein is CASSSSTGGSQFKGYTF.